The 22 T cell receptor beta chains presented below share a single source sample, sequenced in a study of blood T cell repertoires in COVID-19. This table comes from immunoSEQ multiplex PCR, and its TCRdb copy is limited to in-frame clones, with some not included. Among over 200,000 clones listed, roughly 88% were seen once. Sequences were obtained from peripheral blood. These receptors came from a human donor in a cohort sampled during active COVID-19.

This rearrangement joins TRBV6-2 or TRBV6-3 to TRBJ1-2, with 10 bases identical to TRBD1. Per the germline V gene, CDR1 is MNHEY and CDR2 is SVGEGT. Trimming removed 5 bases from V and 5 bases from J; junction bases left unmatched: 5. The CDR3 length is 14 residues. CDR3 DNA: TGTGCCAGCAGTGACGGGGACAGGGGTTATGGCTACACCTTC. Residues: CASSDGDRGYGYTF.

This sequence joins TRBV6-2 or TRBV6-3 and TRBJ1-1; perhaps TRBD1 as D (6 bases). CDR1 and CDR2 (germline): MNHEY, SVGEGT. Trimming stripped 6 bases from V and 5 bases from J, with 13 bases between. This CDR3 is built from 13 residues. The CDR3: CASSLSRGTEAFF. CDR3 DNA sequence: TGTGCCAGCAGCCTATCCAGGGGTACTGAAGCTTTCTTT.

This clone has a handful of counts. The chain links TRBV6-2 or TRBV6-3 to TRBJ1-1, with 7 bases matching TRBD1. Germline values: CDR1 MNHEY, CDR2 SVGEGT. The CDR3 totals 13 residues. Unmatched junction bases numbered 9, after V lost 5 bases and J lost 9 bases. The DNA of the CDR3 is TGTGCCAGCAGTCTTCACCTACAGGGGAAAGCTTTCTTT. It encodes CASSLHLQGKAFF.

The chain recombines TRBV3-1 (or the pseudogene TRBV3-2) with TRBJ2-6; 7 nucleotides line up with TRBD2. The germline CDR1 and CDR2 sequences are LGHDT and YNNKEL (reference sequence). After removal of 2 bases from V and 4 bases from J, the junction contained 8 bases not matched to a gene. This CDR3 is 17 amino acids long. The CDR3 loop is CASSQWEGSSGANVLTF. CDR3 DNA sequence: TGTGCCAGCAGCCAATGGGAGGGGTCCTCCGGGGCCAACGTCCTGACTTTC.

This clone has a count of ten or more. The gene calls are TRBV10-2 and TRBJ1-1; D may be TRBD1 (6 bases). V was pared by 7 bases and J by 3 bases, with 12 bases between. There are 13 residues in the CDR3. The germline gives CDR1 WSHSY, CDR2 SAAADI. The CDR3 coding sequence is TGCGCCAGCAATAGGGACACCTACACTGAAGCTTTCTTT. This translates into CASNRDTYTEAFF.

V is TRBV19 and J is TRBJ2-3, with a possible D match to TRBD1 (5 bases). V lost 5 bases to trimming and J lost 2 bases, with 14 bases between them. Germline V gene sequence: CDR1 LNHDA, CDR2 SQIVND (reference sequence). This CDR3 is 15 amino acids long. The CDR3 nucleotides are TGTGCCAGTAGTCCTGACAGATACTACACAGATACGCAGTATTTT. Translation gives CASSPDRYYTDTQYF.

This clone was counted a single time. The genes are TRBV2 and TRBJ1-5, with a tentative D call TRBD1 (5 bases). The V end was cut by 7 bases, the J end by 4 bases, with 11 bases between. CDR1 is SNHLY, CDR2 FYNNEI, per germline. The CDR3 length is 13 residues. Here the CDR3 DNA reads TGTGCCAGCACGTCAGGGTTGAATCAGCCCCAGCATTTT. Encoded protein: CASTSGLNQPQHF.

The chain couples TRBV5-4 to TRBJ2-3; D remains ambiguous. CDR3 length: 12 residues. Germline V gene data show CDR1 as SGHNT and CDR2 as YYREEE (reference sequence). V lost 1 base and J lost 6, with 6 bases in between. CDR3 bases: TGTGCCAGCAGCTTGTATCGGGATACGCAGTATTTT. Its translation is CASSLYRDTQYF.

The rearrangement joins TRBV20-1 to TRBJ2-1; 9 nucleotides align to TRBD2. CDR3 size: 14 residues. V was clipped by 3 bases and J by 7 bases; unmatched bases: 7. Per the germline V gene, CDR1 is DFQATT and CDR2 is SNEGSKA (reference sequence). CDR3 bases: TGCAGTGCTAGTCCCCTAGCGGGAAGGAATGAGCAGTTCTTC. It yields the protein CSASPLAGRNEQFF.

The V gene is TRBV7-9, the J gene TRBJ1-1; TRBD1 aligns across 8 bases. V dropped 1 base and J dropped 4; count of bases not matched to a gene: 5. Germline CDR1 reads SEHNR; CDR2 reads FQNEAQ (reference sequence). This CDR3 region has 15 residues. This CDR3 is CASSLVGQGRTEAFF. For the CDR3, the DNA is TGTGCCAGCAGCTTAGTAGGACAGGGCCGCACTGAAGCTTTCTTT.

The chain couples TRBV7-2 to TRBJ2-7; TRBD2 matches at 7 bases. CDR1 and CDR2 from the germline V gene are SGHTA and FQGNSA. The CDR3 is 14 residues long. With V trimmed by 3 bases and J by 3 bases, 5 bases remained unmatched. The CDR3 bases are TGTGCCAGCAGCTTTGGGCGGGAGAGCTACGAGCAGTACTTC. It codes for CASSFGRESYEQYF.

This chain connects TRBV6-2 or TRBV6-3 to TRBJ1-3; D is undetermined. The ends were cut back, 4 bases at V and 4 bases at J, with 5 bases in the middle. The CDR3 length is 12 residues. CDR1 and CDR2 (germline): MNHEY, SVGEGT. CDR3 loop: CASSFQGNTIYF. The CDR3 bases are TGTGCCAGCAGTTTCCAGGGAAACACCATATATTTT.

The chain couples TRBV7-6 to TRBJ2-7; 13 bases match TRBD2. Unmatched junction bases numbered 9, after V lost 5 bases and J lost 5 bases. Germline assignment: CDR1 SGHVS and CDR2 FNYEAQ. This CDR3 spans 16 amino acids. The CDR3 DNA reads TGTGCCAGCAGCGCATGGACTAGCGGGAGTGGGGACGAGCAGTACTTC. This translates into CASSAWTSGSGDEQYF.

CDR3 protein: CASRAQDGVGYTF. The CDR3 DNA follows: TGTGCCAGCAGGGCTCAGGACGGGGTGGGCTACACCTTC. The rearrangement links TRBV28 to TRBJ1-2; D is unclear. The V gene's germline CDR1 is MDHEN and CDR2 SYDVKM. The CDR3 consists of 13 residues. Deletions cut 6 bases from V and 8 bases from J, with 16 bases between.

The gene calls are TRBV13 and TRBJ1-1; the match to TRBD1 covers 9 bases. This CDR3 comprises 14 residues. V lost 3 bases and J lost 1; bases outside the gene matches: 0. Germline V gene lookup returns CDR1 PRHDT and CDR2 FYEKMQ (reference sequence). The CDR3 nucleotides are TGTGCCAGCAGCTTGGGACAGGGGAACACTGAAGCTTTCTTT. Its protein is CASSLGQGNTEAFF.

This clone was counted only a few times. The CDR3 does not end in the conserved phenylalanine or tryptophan, so this is likely a read error. The limits of the CDR3 on the DNA are not certain, so only TCRdb's listed CDR3 is given. This chain joins TRBV16 and TRBJ2-7; the D call in the table, TRBD2, was not verified against the DNA. Including both end residues, the CDR3 is 8 amino acids long. Germline CDR1 is KGHSY and CDR2 is FQNENV. The CDR3 here is CASSHGGD.

The CDR3 DNA reads as TGTGCCAGCACCGAGAGGCCACTAGCGGACAGCTACGAGCAGTACTTC. This gives the protein CASTERPLADSYEQYF. V gene TRBV2 combines with J gene TRBJ2-7; 8 bases map to TRBD2. Germline V lookup: CDR1 SNHLY, CDR2 FYNNEI. The CDR3 contains 16 residues. The V segment lost 7 bases and the J segment 3 bases; nucleotides outside the gene matches: 14. Full variable domain (rest looked up from reference TRBV2 and TRBJ2-7): EPEVTQTPSHQVTQMGQEVILRCVPISNHLYFYWYRQILGQKVEFLVSFYNNEISEKSEIFDDQFSVERPDGSNFTLKIRSTKLEDSAMYFCASTERPLADSYEQYFGPGTRLTVT.

Comment on this clone: Other DNA sequences in this sample translate to the same CDR3. The rearrangement links TRBV12-3 or TRBV12-4 to TRBJ1-1; 8 bases line up with TRBD1. V lost 1 base to trimming and J lost 5 bases; unmatched junction nucleotides: 0. CDR3 length: 13 amino acids. The CDR3 DNA reads TGTGCCAGCAGTTTAGGACAGGGGACTGAAGCTTTCTTT. As protein: CASSLGQGTEAFF.

This chain uses TRBV11-2 with TRBJ1-2; D is unclear. The CDR3 is 13 residues long. CDR1 is SGHAT and CDR2 is FQNNGV in the germline V gene. Trimming took 1 base from V and 4 from J, leaving 7 bases between them. In nucleotides, the CDR3 is TGTGCCAGCAGCTTAGGACTGACCTATGGCTACACCTTC. It codes for CASSLGLTYGYTF.

The chain recombines TRBV5-3 with TRBJ2-5; the match to TRBD2 covers 12 bases. TRBV5-3 is annotated as an ORF whose role is uncertain. The CDR3 runs 17 residues. The V segment lost 3 bases and the J segment 3 bases; nucleotides outside the gene matches: 9. The chain's CDR3 is CARSSAPSGGGEETQYF. CDR3 coding DNA: TGTGCCAGAAGCTCAGCCCCTAGCGGGGGGGGCGAAGAGACCCAGTACTTC.

The genes are TRBV7-8 and TRBJ2-2; no definite D call. Germline V gene sequence: CDR1 SGHVS, CDR2 FQNEAQ. The CDR3 is made up of 14 amino acids. The CDR3 loop is CAVGRPSNTGELFF. The CDR3 bases are TGTGCGGTGGGCCGACCTTCGAACACCGGGGAGCTGTTTTTT.

This clone was seen only once. This rearrangement joins TRBV12-3 or TRBV12-4 to TRBJ2-1, with 10 bases lining up with TRBD1. The CDR3 is made up of 13 amino acids. The junction had 5 bases not matched to a gene; V was cut back by 7 bases and J by 8 bases. The CDR3 DNA is TGTGCCAGCATCCGGGACAGGGGTGATGAGCAGTTCTTC. Translation: CASIRDRGDEQFF.